This paragraph reports one T cell receptor (beta chain). What it recognizes is unknown. The test was conducted at deep level. Authors' processing steps: Junction-only sequences without quality scores came from ImmunoSEQ, so filtering differed. The data were produced by immunoSEQ multiplex PCR, yet TCRdb's version contains in-frame clones alone and is incomplete. V, J and clone size reflect that table, while D and trimming were determined from the DNA. The repertoire holds 1 million to 1.2 million clones, around 77% seen once, with approximately 0.9% in the top ten. The sample originates from a study of shared clonotypes between healthy human individuals. General study points: When naive CD4 clonotypes were compared across a handful of donors, about 4.8% were shared. The expectation was that sequencing depth would affect clonotype sharing among donors.

CDR1 and CDR2 (germline): KGHSH, LQKENI. Trimming took 2 bases from V and 1 from J, leaving 11 bases between them. The CDR3 has 15 amino acids. The clonotype was recovered from a man between 18 and 35 years old in good health. Some clones in this sample may be carry-over from other donors' samples. Specimen: memory CD4+ T cells from PBMCs. Subset noted: CD45RA-negative fraction. The V call is TRBV18, the J call TRBJ2-5; weak D call: TRBD2 (6 bases). CDR3 coding DNA: TGTGCCAGCTCACCAGGGTTGGGGGGCCAAGAGACCCAGTACTTC. This codes for CASSPGLGGQETQYF. The full variable domain, its missing parts supplied by reference TRBV18 and TRBJ2-5, is NAGVMQNPRHLVRRRGQEARLRCSPMKGHSHVYWYRQLPEEGLKFMVYLQKENIIDESGMPKERFSAEFPKEGPSILRIQQVVRGDSAAYFCASSPGLGGQETQYFGPGTRLLVL.